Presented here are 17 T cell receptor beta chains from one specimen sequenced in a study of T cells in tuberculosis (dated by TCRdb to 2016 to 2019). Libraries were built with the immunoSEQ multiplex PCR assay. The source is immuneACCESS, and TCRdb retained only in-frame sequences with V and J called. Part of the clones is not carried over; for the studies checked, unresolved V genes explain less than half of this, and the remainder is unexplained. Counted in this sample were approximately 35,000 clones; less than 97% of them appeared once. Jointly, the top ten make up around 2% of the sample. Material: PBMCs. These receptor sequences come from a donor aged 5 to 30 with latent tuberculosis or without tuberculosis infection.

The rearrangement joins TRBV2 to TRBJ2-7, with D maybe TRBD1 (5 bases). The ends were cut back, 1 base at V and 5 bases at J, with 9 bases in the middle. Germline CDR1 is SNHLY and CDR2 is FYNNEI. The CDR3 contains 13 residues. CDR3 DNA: TGTGCCAGCAGTGAAGTCAGGGCCCACGAGCAGTACTTC. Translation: CASSEVRAHEQYF.

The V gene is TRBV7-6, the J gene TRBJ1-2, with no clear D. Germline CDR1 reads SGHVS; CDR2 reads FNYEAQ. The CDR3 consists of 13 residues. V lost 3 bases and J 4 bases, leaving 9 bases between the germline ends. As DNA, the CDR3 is TGTGCCAGCAGCTTCGGAGGGTTCTATGGCTACACCTTC. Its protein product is CASSFGGFYGYTF.

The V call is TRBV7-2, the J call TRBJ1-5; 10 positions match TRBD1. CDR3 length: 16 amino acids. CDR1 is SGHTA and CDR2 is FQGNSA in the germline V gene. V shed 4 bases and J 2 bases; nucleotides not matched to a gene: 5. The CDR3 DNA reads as TGTGCCAGCAGCTCCACGGACAGGGGGGGCAATCAGCCCCAGCATTTT. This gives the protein CASSSTDRGGNQPQHF. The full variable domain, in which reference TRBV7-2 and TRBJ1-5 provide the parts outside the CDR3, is GAGVSQSPSNKVTEKGKDVELRCDPISGHTALYWYRQSLGQGLEFLIYFQGNSAPDKSGLPSDRFSAERTGGSVSTLTIQRTQQEDSAVYLCASSSTDRGGNQPQHFGDGTRLSIL.

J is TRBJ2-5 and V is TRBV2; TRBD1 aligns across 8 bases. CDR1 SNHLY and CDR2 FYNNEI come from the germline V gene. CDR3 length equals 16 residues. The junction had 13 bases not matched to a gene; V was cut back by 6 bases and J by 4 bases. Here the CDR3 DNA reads TGTGCCAGCAGGATTCCAGGGGGCGCGGGTGGAGAGACCCAGTACTTC. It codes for CASRIPGGAGGETQYF.

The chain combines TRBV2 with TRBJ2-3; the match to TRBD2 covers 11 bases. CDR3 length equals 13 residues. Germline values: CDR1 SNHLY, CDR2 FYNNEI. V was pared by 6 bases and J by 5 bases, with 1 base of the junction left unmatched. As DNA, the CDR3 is TGTGCCAGCAGCCTAGCGGGAGGAGATACGCAGTATTTT. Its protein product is CASSLAGGDTQYF.

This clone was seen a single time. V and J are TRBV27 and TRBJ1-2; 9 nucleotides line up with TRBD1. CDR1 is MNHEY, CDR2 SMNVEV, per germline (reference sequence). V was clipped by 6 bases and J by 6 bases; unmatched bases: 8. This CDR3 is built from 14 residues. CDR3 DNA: TGTGCCAGCAGAGGTCGGACAGGGGTTGATGGCTACACCTTC. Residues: CASRGRTGVDGYTF.

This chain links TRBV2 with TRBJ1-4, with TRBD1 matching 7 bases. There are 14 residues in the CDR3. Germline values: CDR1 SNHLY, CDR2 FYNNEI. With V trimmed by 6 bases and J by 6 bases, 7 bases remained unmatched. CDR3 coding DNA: TGTGCCAGCAGGGGGGACAGACACGATGAAAAACTGTTTTTT. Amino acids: CASRGDRHDEKLFF. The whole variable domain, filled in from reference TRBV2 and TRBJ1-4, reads EPEVTQTPSHQVTQMGQEVILRCVPISNHLYFYWYRQILGQKVEFLVSFYNNEISEKSEIFDDQFSVERPDGSNFTLKIRSTKLEDSAMYFCASRGDRHDEKLFFGSGTQLSVL.

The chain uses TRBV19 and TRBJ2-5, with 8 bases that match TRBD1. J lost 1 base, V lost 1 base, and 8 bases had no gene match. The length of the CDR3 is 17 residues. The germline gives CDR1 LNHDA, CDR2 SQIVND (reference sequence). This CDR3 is CASSIGNQGAGQETQYF. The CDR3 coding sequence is TGTGCCAGTAGTATAGGGAACCAGGGGGCTGGCCAAGAGACCCAGTACTTC.

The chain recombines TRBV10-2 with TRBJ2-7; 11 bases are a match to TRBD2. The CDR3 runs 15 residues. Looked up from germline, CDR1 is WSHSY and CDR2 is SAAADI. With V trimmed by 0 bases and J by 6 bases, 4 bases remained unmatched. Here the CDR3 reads CASSESTSGRREQYF. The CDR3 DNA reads TGCGCCAGCAGTGAGTCCACTAGCGGGAGACGCGAGCAGTACTTC.

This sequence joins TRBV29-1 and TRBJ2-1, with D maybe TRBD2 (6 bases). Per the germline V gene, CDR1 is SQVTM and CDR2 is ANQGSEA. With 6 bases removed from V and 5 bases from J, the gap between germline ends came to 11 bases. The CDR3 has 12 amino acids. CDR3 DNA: TGCAGCGTGCTGGCGGGGAACAATGAGCAGTTCTTC. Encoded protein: CSVLAGNNEQFF.

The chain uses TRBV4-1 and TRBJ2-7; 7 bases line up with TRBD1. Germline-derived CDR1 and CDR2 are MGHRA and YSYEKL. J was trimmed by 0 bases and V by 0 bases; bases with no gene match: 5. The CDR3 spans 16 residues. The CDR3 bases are TGCGCCAGCAGCCAAGAGGGGACAGACCTCTCCTACGAGCAGTACTTC. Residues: CASSQEGTDLSYEQYF.

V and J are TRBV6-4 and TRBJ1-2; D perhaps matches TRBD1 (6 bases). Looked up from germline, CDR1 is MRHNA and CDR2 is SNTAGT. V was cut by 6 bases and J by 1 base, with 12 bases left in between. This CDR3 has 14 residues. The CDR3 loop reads CASRYRAGNYGYTF. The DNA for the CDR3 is TGTGCCAGCAGATACAGGGCGGGTAACTATGGCTACACCTTC.

CDR3 in amino acids: CAWTQDDRDGGQPQHF. The DNA for the CDR3 is TGTGCCTGGACCCAAGACGACAGGGACGGCGGACAGCCCCAGCATTTT. The chain uses TRBV30 and TRBJ1-5; 7 bases align to TRBD1. V lost 4 bases to trimming and J lost 7 bases; unmatched junction nucleotides: 16. CDR3 size: 16 residues. Germline CDR1 and CDR2: GTSNPN and SVGIG (reference sequence). The full variable domain, in which reference TRBV30 and TRBJ1-5 provide the parts outside the CDR3, is SQTIHQWPATLVQPVGSPLSLECTVEGTSNPNLYWYRQAAGRGLQLLFYSVGIGQISSEVPQNLSASRPQDRQFILSSKKLLLSDSGFYLCAWTQDDRDGGQPQHFGDGTRLSIL.

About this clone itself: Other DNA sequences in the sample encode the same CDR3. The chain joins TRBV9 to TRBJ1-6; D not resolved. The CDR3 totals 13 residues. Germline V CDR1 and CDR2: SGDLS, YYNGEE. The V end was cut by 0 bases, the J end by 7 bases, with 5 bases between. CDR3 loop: CASSVGGNSPLHF. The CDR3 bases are TGTGCCAGCAGCGTAGGAGGAAATTCACCCCTCCACTTT.

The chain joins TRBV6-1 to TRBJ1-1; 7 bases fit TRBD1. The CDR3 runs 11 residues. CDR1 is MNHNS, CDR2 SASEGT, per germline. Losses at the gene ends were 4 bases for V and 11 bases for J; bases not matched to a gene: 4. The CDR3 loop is CASSGTGVAFF. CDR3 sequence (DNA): TGTGCCAGCAGTGGGACAGGAGTGGCTTTCTTT.

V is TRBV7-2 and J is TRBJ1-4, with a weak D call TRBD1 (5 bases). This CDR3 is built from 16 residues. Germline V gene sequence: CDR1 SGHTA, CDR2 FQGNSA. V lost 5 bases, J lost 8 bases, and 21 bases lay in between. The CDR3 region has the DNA TGTGCCAGCAGCCAACGGACTGGGACGGGAGGAGAAAAACTGTTTTTT. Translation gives CASSQRTGTGGEKLFF.

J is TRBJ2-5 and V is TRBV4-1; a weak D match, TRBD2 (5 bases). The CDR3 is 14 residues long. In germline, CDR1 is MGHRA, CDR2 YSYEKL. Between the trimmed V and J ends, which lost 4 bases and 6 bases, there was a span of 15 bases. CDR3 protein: CASSRTRDTKTQYF. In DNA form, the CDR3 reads TGCGCCAGCAGCCGAACGAGGGATACGAAGACCCAGTACTTC.